The 22 T cell receptor beta chains below all came from one sample that was sequenced in a study of low-dose radiotherapy and immunotherapy resistance in tumors. Gene-specific TRAV and TRBV primers were used for first-strand cDNA, covering alpha and beta chains. A constant-region primer paired with the V-primer adapter amplified TCRs over about 19 PCR cycles. MiXCR was run by TCRdb on the reads, yielding one entry per CDR3 protein. The data hold approximately 6,300 distinct CDR3 sequences, with around 83% observed a single time. The receptors here all came from a human donor with advanced metastatic prostate, ovarian, gallbladder or colorectal cancer (not recorded which). This table probably holds off-target reads from a library built for another chain.

The chain carries TRBV9 and TRBJ2-3; 7 positions agree with TRBD2. The CDR3 spans 16 residues. V was clipped by 0 bases and J by 4 bases; unmatched bases: 8. CDR1 and CDR2 (germline): SGDLS, YYNGEE. CDR3 sequence (DNA): TGTGCCAGCAGCGTAGCGGGGGGAGGTAATCCAGATACGCAGTATTTT. Amino acids: CASSVAGGGNPDTQYF.

This clonotype is a singleton in its sample. The chain carries TRBV6-5 and TRBJ2-7; tentatively, D is TRBD1 (6 bases). The length of the CDR3 is 14 residues. Germline values: CDR1 MNHEY, CDR2 SVGAGI. Trimming cost V 8 bases and J 0 bases, with 14 bases left between them. Here the CDR3 reads CASSNRAHSYEQYF. CDR3 nucleotide sequence: TGTGCCAGCTCGAACAGGGCTCACTCCTACGAGCAGTACTTC.

V is TRBV20-1 and J is TRBJ1-1; 7 bases are a match to TRBD1. Trimming removed 1 base from V and 1 base from J; junction bases left unmatched: 12. CDR1 and CDR2 (germline): DFQATT, SNEGSKA (reference sequence). The CDR3 runs to 17 residues. CDR3 sequence reads: CSARGIKYTGANTEAFF. CDR3 nucleotides: TGCAGTGCTAGAGGCATCAAGTACACAGGGGCGAACACTGAAGCTTTCTTT.

The CDR3 nucleotides are TGCGCCAGCAGCCTATACGCAGCAGCTACGTCTAACTATGGCTACACCTTC. Protein sequence: CASSLYAAATSNYGYTF. The chain carries TRBV5-1 and TRBJ1-2; no reliable D call. The CDR3 consists of 17 residues. Trimming stripped 4 bases from V and 0 bases from J, with 19 bases between. Germline CDR1 SGHRS, CDR2 YFSETQ.

This chain connects TRBV4-1 to TRBJ2-5; 7 positions match TRBD2. Losses at the gene ends were 3 bases for V and 2 bases for J; bases not matched to a gene: 12. Germline CDR1 is MGHRA and CDR2 is YSYEKL. This CDR3 region has 17 residues. DNA for the CDR3: TGCGCCAGCAGCCAGGAGGGAGGGTTGGGGTGGCAAGAGACCCAGTACTTC. It translates to CASSQEGGLGWQETQYF.

This rearrangement joins TRBV28 to TRBJ2-1; no definite D call. The CDR3 runs to 11 residues. The V gene's germline CDR1 is MDHEN and CDR2 SYDVKM. With 5 bases removed from V and 7 bases from J, the gap between germline ends came to 6 bases. The CDR3 DNA sequence: TGTGCCAGCAGTCGGATGAATGAGCAGTTCTTC. Translation: CASSRMNEQFF.

This clonotype has only one observation. V gene TRBV14 combines with J gene TRBJ2-5; 7 nucleotides line up with TRBD1. Germline V gene data show CDR1 as SGHDN and CDR2 as FVKESK. This CDR3 is built from 14 residues. J lost 5 bases, V lost 4 bases, and 7 bases had no gene match. The CDR3 bases are TGTGCCAGCAGCCGAAGACAGGGATGGGAGACCCAGTACTTC. Residues: CASSRRQGWETQYF.

This clonotype turned up a few times. This rearrangement joins TRBV12-3 or TRBV12-4 to TRBJ1-3, with D hard to call. CDR3 length equals 15 residues. Trimming took off 6 bases at V and 1 base at J, with 13 bases between the two ends. The CDR3 DNA reads as TGTGCCAGCAGCTGGCGTAGGTTTTCTGGAAACACCATATATTTT. Its protein product is CASSWRRFSGNTIYF.

V usage is TRBV5-4 and J usage is TRBJ2-7; D may be TRBD2 (5 bases). Trimming pared 4 bases from V and 3 bases from J, leaving 8 bases between. The germline V gene encodes CDR1 SGHNT and CDR2 YYREEE (reference sequence). This CDR3 region has 12 residues. CDR3 in DNA: TGTGCCAGCAGCCGGGGTGTCTACGAGCAGTACTTC. It yields the protein CASSRGVYEQYF. Using reference TRBV5-4 and TRBJ2-7 for the parts outside the CDR3, the full variable domain is ETGVTQSPTHLIKTRGQQVTLRCSSQSGHNTVSWYQQALGQGPQFIFQYYREEENGRGNFPPRFSGLQFPNYSSELNVNALELDDSALYLCASSRGVYEQYFGPGTRLTVT.

In this sample, this clonotype turned up a few times. The chain recombines TRBV5-5 with TRBJ2-7; 8 positions match TRBD1. J lost 2 bases, V lost 2 bases, and 0 bases had no gene match. The CDR3 is made up of 13 amino acids. In germline, CDR1 is SGHKS, CDR2 YYEKEE (reference sequence). In DNA form, the CDR3 reads TGTGCCAGCAGCTTACAGGGGGCCTACGAGCAGTACTTC. Protein product: CASSLQGAYEQYF.

CDR3 DNA: TGCAACCCAATGGACAGTTTTAACACTGAAGCTTTCTTT. It translates to CNPMDSFNTEAFF. The chain is built from TRBV20-1 and TRBJ1-1, with TRBD1 as a possible D gene (6 bases). Germline CDR1 and CDR2: DFQATT and SNEGSKA (reference sequence). CDR3 length: 13 residues.

The chain has TRBV30 and TRBJ2-6; D gene unclear. V lost 0 bases and J lost 0, with 3 bases in between. The V gene's germline CDR1 is GTSNPN and CDR2 SVGIG (reference sequence). The CDR3 sequence is 14 residues long. The CDR3 sequence: CAWSVRSGANVLTF. The CDR3 DNA reads as TGTGCCTGGAGTGTACGCTCTGGGGCCAACGTCCTGACTTTC.

J is TRBJ2-7 and V is TRBV3-1, with 10 bases matching TRBD2. Germline lookup yields CDR1 LGHDT and CDR2 YNNKEL (reference sequence). Unmatched junction bases numbered 7, after V lost 1 base and J lost 1 base. The CDR3 runs to 17 residues. CDR3 bases: TGTGCCAGCAGCCAAGCTAGCGGGGGCCGAGCATCCTACGAGCAGTACTTC. Translated: CASSQASGGRASYEQYF.

The chain uses TRBV15 and TRBJ2-1, with D hard to call. CDR3 length: 13 amino acids. V was pared by 6 bases and J by 10 bases, with 16 bases between. Germline V lookup: CDR1 LNHNV, CDR2 YYDKDF (reference sequence). CDR3 protein: CATRSPISREQFF. Here the CDR3 DNA reads TGTGCCACCAGATCCCCCATCTCCAGGGAGCAGTTCTTC. Filled out from reference TRBV15 and TRBJ2-1, the complete variable domain reads DAMVIQNPRYQVTQFGKPVTLSCSQTLNHNVMYWYQQKSSQAPKLLFHYYDKDFNNEADTPDNFQSRRPNTSFCFLDIRSPGLGDTAMYLCATRSPISREQFFGPGTRLTVL.

The J gene is TRBJ1-5, the V gene TRBV5-1; D might be TRBD1 (6 bases). Germline CDR1 is SGHRS and CDR2 is YFSETQ. V dropped 4 bases and J dropped 2 bases, with 10 bases sitting between them. The CDR3 totals 14 residues. CDR3 in DNA: TGCGCCAGCAGCGAAGCAGGGGGCAATCAGCCCCAGCATTTT. Protein: CASSEAGGNQPQHF. Looking up the rest from reference TRBV5-1 and TRBJ1-5 gives the full variable domain: KAGVTQTPRYLIKTRGQQVTLSCSPISGHRSVSWYQQTPGQGLQFLFEYFSETQRNKGNFPGRFSGRQFSNSRSEMNVSTLELGDSALYLCASSEAGGNQPQHFGDGTRLSIL.

The chain has TRBV9 and TRBJ2-3, with TRBD2 matching 9 bases. CDR1 and CDR2 (germline): SGDLS, YYNGEE. V shed 3 bases and J 3 bases; nucleotides not matched to a gene: 8. The CDR3 totals 16 residues. CDR3 bases: TGTGCCAGCAGCGGTGGGGCGGGAGGGCCGACAGATACGCAGTATTTT. It specifies CASSGGAGGPTDTQYF.

The table lists this clonotype with a count of one. V usage is TRBV6-2 or TRBV6-3 and J usage is TRBJ2-4; D remains ambiguous. Trimming removed 2 bases at V and 8 bases at J, with 25 bases between. The CDR3 contains 18 residues. Per the germline V gene, CDR1 is MNHEY and CDR2 is SVGEGT. The CDR3 region has the DNA TGTGCCAGCAGTTACGGTTCTGGACCAGCGCGAGCCCTAGACATTCAGTACTTC. As protein: CASSYGSGPARALDIQYF.

This clonotype came up a few times. The rearrangement links TRBV19 to TRBJ2-5, with 14 bases identical to TRBD2. V lost 7 bases, J lost 5 bases, and 6 bases stayed unmatched. The CDR3 covers 15 residues. Germline CDR1 is LNHDA and CDR2 is SQIVND (reference sequence). The CDR3 nucleotides read TGTGCCAGTAAACCGGGACTAGCGGGGGCTGAGACCCAGTACTTC. Translation gives CASKPGLAGAETQYF.

The chain couples TRBV2 to TRBJ2-5; no firm D call. V shed 3 bases and J shed 5 bases, with 13 bases lying between them. This CDR3 comprises 14 residues. CDR1 and CDR2 (germline): SNHLY, FYNNEI. In DNA, the CDR3 is TGTGCCAGCAGTGACCTGAGGACCACCGAGACCCAGTACTTC. Its translation: CASSDLRTTETQYF.

In nucleotides, the CDR3 is TGCGCCAGCAGCACCGTACCTAACAATGAGCAGTTCTTC. Translated, it gives CASSTVPNNEQFF. The rearrangement links TRBV5-1 to TRBJ2-1; no clear D gene. The V end was cut by 4 bases, the J end by 5 bases, with 10 bases between. The CDR3 runs 13 residues. Looked up from germline, CDR1 is SGHRS and CDR2 is YFSETQ.

The rearrangement uses TRBV29-1 and TRBJ2-1; D is perhaps TRBD2 (7 bases). CDR1 and CDR2 from the germline V gene are SQVTM and ANQGSEA. V gave up 5 bases and J gave up 9 bases, with 23 bases separating them. CDR3 length: 15 amino acids. CDR3 in DNA: TGCAGCGTTTCAACCAGAGGGGGGGCAGGACGTGAGCAGTTCTTC. This encodes CSVSTRGGAGREQFF.

This clonotype was observed a handful of times. The chain carries TRBV28 and TRBJ2-3; 9 bases align to TRBD2. V lost 5 bases, J lost 6 bases, and 9 bases stayed unmatched. The CDR3 runs to 15 residues. Germline V gene sequence: CDR1 MDHEN, CDR2 SYDVKM. The CDR3 sequence: CASSDLAGRGDTQYF. The CDR3 region has the DNA TGTGCCAGCAGTGATCTAGCGGGGCGGGGTGATACGCAGTATTTT.